Shown below are 28 T cell receptor beta chains from a single sample sequenced in a study of cytomegalovirus exposure and HLA in healthy donors. Vbeta (60) and Jbeta (13) primers were used in the PCR. The assay was immunoSEQ multiplex PCR, and TCRdb's table has in-frame clones only and misses some. The sample carries around 150,000 clones, more than 70% recorded once. Input material: PBMCs. Receptors originate from a man younger than 40 in good health and CMV-seronegative.

This clone was recorded only once. CDR3: CASSLEQGYNEQFF. CDR3 DNA sequence: TGTGCCAGCAGCTTGGAACAGGGATACAATGAGCAGTTCTTC. The chain joins TRBV7-9 to TRBJ2-1; possibly TRBD1 for D (6 bases). Germline V gene sequence: CDR1 SEHNR, CDR2 FQNEAQ (reference sequence). The CDR3 contains 14 residues. V was clipped by 3 bases and J by 4 bases, with 10 bases between them.

This rearrangement joins TRBV5-4 to TRBJ2-3, with 15 bases fitting TRBD2. The length of the CDR3 is 17 residues. J gave up 5 bases and V 3 bases, and 7 bases lay outside the gene matches. CDR1 and CDR2 from the germline V gene are SGHNT and YYREEE (reference sequence). This CDR3 is CASSSGLAGGQGDTQYF. CDR3 in DNA: TGTGCCAGCAGCTCAGGACTAGCGGGAGGGCAGGGAGATACGCAGTATTTT.

The chain has TRBV7-8 and TRBJ2-3, with D perhaps matching TRBD2 (5 bases). V was trimmed by 0 bases and J by 4 bases, leaving 11 bases between them. CDR1 and CDR2 (germline): SGHVS, FQNEAQ. The CDR3 spans 15 residues. The CDR3 reads CASSLAQRSADTQYF. CDR3 DNA sequence: TGTGCCAGCAGCTTAGCACAGCGGTCGGCAGATACGCAGTATTTT.

This clone was picked up a small number of times. The chain joins TRBV2 to TRBJ2-2, with D possibly matching TRBD1 (6 bases). V was pared by 4 bases and J by 5 bases, with 11 bases between. The CDR3 is 14 residues long. Germline V gene lookup returns CDR1 SNHLY and CDR2 FYNNEI. The CDR3 reads CASSVGTSTGELFF. The CDR3 bases are TGTGCCAGCAGTGTAGGGACAAGTACCGGGGAGCTGTTTTTT. The whole variable domain, remainder taken from reference TRBV2 and TRBJ2-2, is EPEVTQTPSHQVTQMGQEVILRCVPISNHLYFYWYRQILGQKVEFLVSFYNNEISEKSEIFDDQFSVERPDGSNFTLKIRSTKLEDSAMYFCASSVGTSTGELFFGEGSRLTVL.

The rearrangement uses TRBV18 and TRBJ1-1, with 8 nucleotides matching TRBD1. Germline V gene lookup returns CDR1 KGHSH and CDR2 LQKENI. V lost 4 bases, J lost 2 bases, and 12 bases stayed unmatched. This CDR3 has 17 residues. Here the CDR3 DNA reads TGTGCCAGCTCACTCTTCGAGAGTGACAGGGGAAACACTGAAGCTTTCTTT. This sequence encodes CASSLFESDRGNTEAFF.

The V gene is TRBV27, the J gene TRBJ2-3; 12 nucleotides agree with TRBD2. The J segment lost 2 bases and the V segment lost 5 bases, leaving 5 bases of the junction unmatched. This CDR3 has 16 residues. Germline lookup yields CDR1 MNHEY and CDR2 SMNVEV (reference sequence). CDR3 amino acids: CASSPWTSGNTDTQYF. The DNA of the CDR3 is TGTGCCAGCAGTCCGTGGACTAGCGGGAACACAGATACGCAGTATTTT.

V usage is TRBV9 and J usage is TRBJ1-5; the D gene is possibly TRBD1 (5 bases). CDR1 SGDLS and CDR2 YYNGEE come from the germline V gene. The CDR3 has 14 residues. Deletions cut 3 bases from V and 0 bases from J, with 7 bases between. The chain's CDR3 is CASSGTNSNQPQHF. CDR3 coding DNA: TGTGCCAGCAGCGGGACAAATAGCAATCAGCCCCAGCATTTT.

V usage is TRBV7-3 and J usage is TRBJ2-5; no clear D gene. Germline V gene data show CDR1 as SGHTA and CDR2 as FQGTGA. This CDR3 has 13 residues. The V gene lost 2 bases and the J gene lost 4 bases, with 8 bases spanning the gap. Here the CDR3 reads CASSLQLRETQYF. The CDR3 DNA is TGTGCCAGCAGCTTACAACTCCGAGAGACCCAGTACTTC.

V and J are TRBV29-1 and TRBJ2-7, with D tentatively TRBD1 (6 bases). The CDR3 runs to 12 residues. Trimming shortened V by 3 bases and J by 5 bases, and 11 bases separated the two germline ends. CDR1 SQVTM and CDR2 ANQGSEA come from the germline V gene. In DNA, the CDR3 is TGCAGCGTTGATTCAGGGGTCCACGAGCAGTACTTC. This encodes CSVDSGVHEQYF.

This chain connects TRBV10-3 to TRBJ2-3; 11 positions agree with TRBD2. CDR1 and CDR2 (germline): ENHRY, SYGVKD. This CDR3 comprises 14 residues. With V trimmed by 3 bases and J by 5 bases, 1 base remained unmatched. As DNA, the CDR3 is TGTGCCATCAGTGACGGACTAGCGGGAGATACGCAGTATTTT. Amino acid sequence: CAISDGLAGDTQYF.

The rearrangement links TRBV2 to TRBJ1-2, with D unresolved. The CDR3 is 14 amino acids. Deletions cut 3 bases from V and 5 bases from J, with 13 bases between. The germline gives CDR1 SNHLY, CDR2 FYNNEI. The CDR3 DNA follows: TGTGCCAGCAGTGAGGGCACTTCGTCTTATGGCTACACCTTC. Translated, it gives CASSEGTSSYGYTF. Based on the CDR3 plus reference TRBV2 and TRBJ1-2, the full variable domain is EPEVTQTPSHQVTQMGQEVILRCVPISNHLYFYWYRQILGQKVEFLVSFYNNEISEKSEIFDDQFSVERPDGSNFTLKIRSTKLEDSAMYFCASSEGTSSYGYTFGSGTRLTVV.

The chain uses TRBV5-1 and TRBJ2-3, with 9 bases identical to TRBD2. Germline V gives CDR1 SGHRS, CDR2 YFSETQ. This CDR3 contains 16 residues. After removal of 0 bases from V and 4 bases from J, the junction contained 6 bases not matched to a gene. CDR3 protein: CASSLGALAGPDTQYF. As DNA, the CDR3 is TGCGCCAGCAGCTTGGGAGCCCTAGCGGGACCAGATACGCAGTATTTT. Drawing the rest from reference TRBV5-1 and TRBJ2-3, the complete variable domain is KAGVTQTPRYLIKTRGQQVTLSCSPISGHRSVSWYQQTPGQGLQFLFEYFSETQRNKGNFPGRFSGRQFSNSRSEMNVSTLELGDSALYLCASSLGALAGPDTQYFGPGTRLTVL.

The chain couples TRBV19 to TRBJ2-3; TRBD2 agrees at 11 bases. The CDR3 spans 17 residues. Trimming removed 5 bases from V and 0 bases from J; junction bases left unmatched: 7. In germline, CDR1 is LNHDA, CDR2 SQIVND (reference sequence). CDR3 residues: CASSPRTSGFSTDTQYF. CDR3 sequence (DNA): TGTGCCAGTAGTCCCCGGACTAGCGGGTTTAGCACAGATACGCAGTATTTT.

The gene calls are TRBV28 and TRBJ2-2, with TRBD2 matching 7 bases. Germline V gene lookup returns CDR1 MDHEN and CDR2 SYDVKM. V was pared by 3 bases and J by 4 bases, with 8 bases of the junction left unmatched. This CDR3 contains 16 residues. The CDR3: CASSLGREFSTGELFF. CDR3 DNA: TGTGCCAGCAGTTTGGGGCGGGAGTTTAGCACCGGGGAGCTGTTTTTT.

J is TRBJ2-1 and V is TRBV27; D is undetermined. The CDR3 spans 11 residues. The V end lost 4 bases, the J end lost 9 bases, and 7 bases lay between the germline ends. Germline V CDR1 and CDR2: MNHEY, SMNVEV (reference sequence). As DNA, the CDR3 is TGTGCCAGCAGTTCTTTCCGTGAGCAGTTCTTC. Protein product: CASSSFREQFF.

This clone was observed a few times. The chain has TRBV6-5 and TRBJ2-7; D is possibly TRBD2 (6 bases). This CDR3 region has 14 residues. The V gene's germline CDR1 is MNHEY and CDR2 SVGAGI. Trimming took 3 bases from V and 4 from J, leaving 13 bases between them. The CDR3 sequence: CASSYLSGGYEQYF. CDR3 in DNA: TGTGCCAGCAGTTATCTTAGCGGAGGGTACGAGCAGTACTTC.

This chain links TRBV5-5 with TRBJ1-3; TRBD1 might be the D (5 bases). The CDR3 has 15 amino acids. Germline lookup yields CDR1 SGHKS and CDR2 YYEKEE (reference sequence). V lost 4 bases and J 0 bases, leaving 11 bases between the germline ends. This CDR3 reads CASSPQVSSGNTIYF. In nucleotides, the CDR3 is TGTGCCAGCAGCCCACAGGTTTCCTCTGGAAACACCATATATTTT.

The rearrangement uses TRBV6-1 and TRBJ2-2, with 7 nucleotides matching TRBD2. This CDR3 region has 16 residues. The V segment lost 2 bases and the J segment 7 bases; nucleotides outside the gene matches: 10. Germline V CDR1 and CDR2: MNHNS, SASEGT. The CDR3 here is CASSEFSGWDSGELFF. The CDR3 DNA reads as TGTGCCAGCAGTGAATTTAGCGGGTGGGATAGCGGGGAGCTGTTTTTT.

This clone was detected once. The rearrangement links TRBV5-1 to TRBJ2-1, with D perhaps matching TRBD1 (5 bases). The CDR3 consists of 13 residues. V was clipped by 2 bases and J by 8 bases, with 11 bases between them. Per the germline V gene, CDR1 is SGHRS and CDR2 is YFSETQ. This chain's CDR3 is CASSFQGGDEQFF. The CDR3 DNA sequence: TGCGCCAGCAGCTTCCAGGGTGGCGATGAGCAGTTCTTC.

The chain couples TRBV6-1 to TRBJ1-4; weak D call: TRBD1 (5 bases). Germline lookup yields CDR1 MNHNS and CDR2 SASEGT. V was pared by 5 bases and J by 8 bases, with 18 bases between. The CDR3 extends over 15 amino acids. The DNA for the CDR3 is TGTGCCAGCAGTCGGGGGAGGGATGCGGGGGAAAAACTGTTTTTT. Amino acid sequence: CASSRGRDAGEKLFF.

This chain links TRBV5-1 with TRBJ2-3; a weak D match, TRBD1 (6 bases). The V gene lost 2 bases and the J gene lost 11 bases, with 18 bases spanning the gap. The CDR3 runs 14 residues. In germline, CDR1 is SGHRS, CDR2 YFSETQ. In nucleotides, the CDR3 is TGCGCCAGCAGCTTTGGAACACGGGCCAGGGGGCAGTATTTT. This codes for CASSFGTRARGQYF.

The chain joins TRBV4-1 to TRBJ2-3; D unresolved. CDR3 length: 13 residues. V lost 1 base and J lost 8, with 10 bases in between. Per germline, CDR1 MGHRA and CDR2 YSYEKL. The CDR3: CASSQAQLPTQYF. The DNA of the CDR3 is TGCGCCAGCAGCCAAGCTCAACTACCTACGCAGTATTTT.

This clone was recorded only once. The chain carries TRBV9 and TRBJ1-5; 10 bases match TRBD1. This CDR3 has 17 amino acids. CDR1 is SGDLS, CDR2 YYNGEE, per germline. Trimming took 1 base from V and 2 from J; bases not matched to a gene: 6. In DNA form, the CDR3 reads TGTGCCAGCAGCGTATATTCGGGACAGGGGCGCAATCAGCCCCAGCATTTT. Translated, it gives CASSVYSGQGRNQPQHF.

This clone was detected a few times. The chain couples TRBV6-1 to TRBJ2-1; the match to TRBD2 covers 8 bases. CDR1 and CDR2 from the germline V gene are MNHNS and SASEGT. This CDR3 spans 15 amino acids. Trimming cost V 0 bases and J 4 bases; bases outside gene matches: 2. The CDR3 nucleotides read TGTGCCAGCAGTGAAGCGAGCGGGAGTTACAATGAGCAGTTCTTC. Residues: CASSEASGSYNEQFF.

This clone has a handful of counts. The chain recombines TRBV4-2 with TRBJ1-2; 7 positions match TRBD1. With 4 bases clipped from V and 3 bases from J, the junction kept 11 bases outside the gene matches. The CDR3 has 16 residues. The germline gives CDR1 LGHNA, CDR2 YNFKEQ. In nucleotides, the CDR3 is TGTGCCAGCAGCCCCGAGAGCAGGGGGGCCTACTATGGCTACACCTTC. Residues: CASSPESRGAYYGYTF.

The genes are TRBV19 and TRBJ1-1; tentative D call: TRBD1 (5 bases). The germline CDR1 and CDR2 sequences are LNHDA and SQIVND (reference sequence). V was cut by 7 bases and J by 0 bases, with 18 bases left in between. This CDR3 has 16 residues. CDR3 loop: CASKRRQNQVNTEAFF. The CDR3 DNA reads TGTGCCAGTAAACGTCGACAGAATCAGGTGAACACTGAAGCTTTCTTT. The full variable domain, in which reference TRBV19 and TRBJ1-1 provide the parts outside the CDR3, is DGGITQSPKYLFRKEGQNVTLSCEQNLNHDAMYWYRQDPGQGLRLIYYSQIVNDFQKGDIAEGYSVSREKKESFPLTVTSAQKNPTAFYLCASKRRQNQVNTEAFFGQGTRLTVV.

The chain is built from TRBV11-3 and TRBJ2-6, with 12 nucleotides matching TRBD1. This CDR3 is 17 amino acids long. Germline trimming cut 4 bases from V and 2 bases from J; bases unmatched to any gene: 3. Per germline, CDR1 SGHNT and CDR2 YENEEA. The CDR3 spells CASSSGQGAAGANVLTF. CDR3 DNA sequence: TGTGCCAGCAGCTCGGGACAGGGGGCTGCTGGGGCCAACGTCCTGACTTTC.

The J gene is TRBJ1-1, the V gene TRBV7-8; tentatively, D is TRBD1 (5 bases). The ends were cut back, 2 bases at V and 7 bases at J, with 14 bases in the middle. Germline loops: CDR1 SGHVS, CDR2 FQNEAQ. This CDR3 has 14 residues. CDR3 sequence (DNA): TGTGCCAGCAGCTTATTCGGACAAAAGAATGAAGCTTTCTTT. Its protein is CASSLFGQKNEAFF.